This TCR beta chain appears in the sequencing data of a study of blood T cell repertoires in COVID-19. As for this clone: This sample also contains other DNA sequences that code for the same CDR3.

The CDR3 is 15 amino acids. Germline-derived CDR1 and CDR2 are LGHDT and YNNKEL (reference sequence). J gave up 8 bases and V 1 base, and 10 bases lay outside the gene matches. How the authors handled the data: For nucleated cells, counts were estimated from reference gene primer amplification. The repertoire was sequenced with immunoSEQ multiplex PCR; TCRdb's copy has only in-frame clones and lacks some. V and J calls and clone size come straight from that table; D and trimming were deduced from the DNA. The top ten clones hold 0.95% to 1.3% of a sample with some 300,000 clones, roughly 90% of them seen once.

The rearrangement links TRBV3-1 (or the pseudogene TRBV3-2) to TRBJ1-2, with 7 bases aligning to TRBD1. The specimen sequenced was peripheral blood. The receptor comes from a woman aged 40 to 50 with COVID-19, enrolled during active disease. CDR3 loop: CASSQVTAGGDGYTF. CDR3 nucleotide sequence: TGTGCCAGCAGCCAAGTCACGGCAGGGGGTGACGGCTACACCTTC.